This TCR beta chain was sequenced in a study of cytomegalovirus exposure and HLA in healthy donors. On this clone itself: The antigen is undetermined. Other DNA variants within this sample encode the same CDR3.

This CDR3 spans 15 amino acids. Germline CDR1 reads LNHDA; CDR2 reads SQIVND (reference sequence). The V segment lost 1 base and the J segment 7 bases; nucleotides outside the gene matches: 6. Study results and limitations: Under in vitro conditions, three CMV-associated chains were confirmed as specific for CMV antigens. Across donors, presence/absence analyses took sequencing depth to be roughly uniform. V- and J-gene trimming of TCR beta was linked (in a later analysis) to a missense DCLRE1C variant.

Use of 60 Vbeta and 13 Jbeta primers characterized the PCR. The protocol was immunoSEQ multiplex PCR, while the TCRdb copy is restricted to in-frame clones and leaves out a portion. The table includes fewer than 200,000 clones, roughly four fifths detected once. The sequencing sample was made of PBMCs. The sequence derives from a woman in her thirties in good health and CMV-seronegative. The J gene is TRBJ1-5, the V gene TRBV19; 8 bases match TRBD1. Written as DNA, the CDR3 is TGTGCCAGTAGTATAGTGGCGGCAGGGGGCCAGCCCCAGCATTTT. Protein sequence: CASSIVAAGGQPQHF.